This TCR beta chain is from a study of blood T cells in healthy people across ages. Trimming took off 1 base at V and 1 base at J, with 7 bases between the two ends. The CDR3 has 14 residues. PCR was performed a second time for about 7 to 11 cycles using a sample-barcoded 5' primer and a J-beta primer mix. TCRdb passed the 5' RACE reads through MiXCR, listing each CDR3 protein once. Of some 930,000 distinct CDR3 sequences listed, almost 30% are singletons. Separately, the same data were catalogued under a study of T cells of mothers and their children.

The chain carries TRBV12-3 or TRBV12-4 and TRBJ1-1, with D uncertain. The source of this sequence is a woman between 40 and 50 years old in good health. Source material: blood. CDR3 in DNA: TGTGCCAGCAGTTTAGAAGCAGAGAACACTGAAGCTTTCTTT. It encodes CASSLEAENTEAFF.